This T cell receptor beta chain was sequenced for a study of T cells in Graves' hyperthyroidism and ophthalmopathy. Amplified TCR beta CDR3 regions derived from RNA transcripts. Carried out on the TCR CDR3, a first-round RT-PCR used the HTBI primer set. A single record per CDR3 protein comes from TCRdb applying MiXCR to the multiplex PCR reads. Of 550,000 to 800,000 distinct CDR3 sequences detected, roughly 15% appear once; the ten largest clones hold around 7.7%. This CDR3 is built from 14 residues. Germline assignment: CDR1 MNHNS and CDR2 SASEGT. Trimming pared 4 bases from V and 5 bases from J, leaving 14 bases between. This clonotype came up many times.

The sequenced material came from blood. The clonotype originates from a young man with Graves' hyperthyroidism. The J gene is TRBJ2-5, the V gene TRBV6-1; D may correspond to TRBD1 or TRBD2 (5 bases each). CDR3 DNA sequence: TGTGCCAGCAGTGCGGGACGAACTAGTGAGACCCAGTACTTC. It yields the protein CASSAGRTSETQYF.